The rows below give T cell receptor beta chains drawn from one sample of a study of cytomegalovirus exposure and HLA in healthy donors. Produced via immunoSEQ multiplex PCR; TCRdb's table is partial and in-frame only. The table records some 130,000 clones, about 70% of them present only once. The sample consisted of PBMCs. These TCRs come from a man aged 40-49 years in good health and CMV-seronegative. The CDR3 runs from the conserved cysteine through the conserved F or W.

v_call	j_call	cdr3_aa
TRBV18	TRBJ2-7	CASSQGGASYEQYF
TRBV7-3	TRBJ2-5	CASSLTGWAAQETQYF
TRBV18	TRBJ1-1	CASSPQGSNTEAFF
TRBV28	TRBJ1-5	CASSFSGGHQPQHF
TRBV6-6	TRBJ1-6	CASSSETGYNSPLHF
TRBV5-1	TRBJ1-5	CASSLQGGNQPQHF
TRBV2	TRBJ1-6	CASSEGRGYNSPLHF
TRBV29-1	TRBJ2-3	CSVASGGGSDTQYF
TRBV10-3	TRBJ2-2	CAIGTPNTGELFF
TRBV2	TRBJ1-2	CASRPQGLGYGYTF
TRBV11-2	TRBJ2-5	CASSPGGTGRETQYF
TRBV28	TRBJ1-2	CASRFLFNYGYTF
TRBV28	TRBJ2-5	CATSVVTVRETQYF
TRBV19	TRBJ1-2	CASSIVKGSPIGANYGYTF
TRBV6-5	TRBJ2-7	CASRGLAADEQYF
TRBV6-1	TRBJ2-5	CASSDLLRETQYF
TRBV18	TRBJ2-2	CASSPTTGGFGGGELFF
TRBV5-1	TRBJ2-5	CASSLQGVDGGDQYF
TRBV28	TRBJ2-3	CASSLRQQTDTQYF
TRBV6-6	TRBJ2-7	CASSRGQGAADEQYF
TRBV27	TRBJ1-2	CASSHPQGQGYTF
TRBV7-2	TRBJ2-5	CASSPFGTDGETQYF
TRBV6-1	TRBJ1-5	CASSEGRGGGNQPQHF
TRBV30	TRBJ2-2	CAYRGQREGMSTGELFF
TRBV7-3	TRBJ2-7	CASSQGTAFHEQYF
TRBV29-1	TRBJ1-4	CSVEDRFNEKLFF
TRBV7-8	TRBJ1-2	CASSSERGRGDYGYTF
TRBV29-1	TRBJ2-7	CSVEQTGGSYEQYF
TRBV5-1	TRBJ2-6	CASSLQPSGANVLTF
TRBV6-1	TRBJ2-7	CASSEGGGGEQYF
TRBV7-8	TRBJ2-7	CASSLGGLAAYEQYF
TRBV7-2	TRBJ2-3	CASSFLTAGGRTDTQYF
TRBV6-5	TRBJ2-7	CASSSLAANSYEQYF
TRBV21-1	TRBJ1-5	CASSKVCVNSNQPQHF
TRBV5-1	TRBJ2-7	CATASSDAVYEQYF
TRBV11-2	TRBJ2-4	CASSLVRQQNIQYF
TRBV7-7	TRBJ1-3	CASSLGDRRNTIYF
TRBV6-1	TRBJ2-1	CASRRTLAASDEQFF
TRBV5-1	TRBJ1-2	CASSLEGAGYTF
TRBV30	TRBJ2-6	CAWSGAGGFRANVLTF
TRBV28	TRBJ2-7	CASSPGGSLEQYF
TRBV9	TRBJ2-5	CASSIEGTGSGGETQYF
TRBV11-3	TRBJ1-1	CASSLQGQNTEAFF
TRBV18	TRBJ2-1	CASSPAGTGNHNEQFF
TRBV4-2	TRBJ2-7	CASSQKTGTSGNYEQYF
TRBV28	TRBJ2-1	CASTESDEQFF
TRBV5-6	TRBJ2-7	CASSLVSVYEQYF